The present T cell receptor (beta chain) was sequenced within a study of blood T cell repertoires in COVID-19 (TCRdb year 2020). For the wider study: Collaborator samples came from the United States, Italy and Spain and covered acute and convalescent phases of COVID-19. Sample metadata almost always included a de-identified subject ID, COVID-19 status, age in years and sex. Samples were obtained from the ongoing ImmuneRACE study (first 160 participants) and from 1,254 subjects provided by 6 global collaborators. The repertoires were made available in a free public database intended to serve as a resource for research on the immune response to SARS-CoV-2. Where available, HLA class I and class II types were obtained from metadata supplied by the sample provider rather than from assay-based typing. Subjects who had been exposed to COVID-19, were actively infected with it, or had recovered from it provided the deeply sampled blood TCRbeta repertoires that made up the dataset. The prospective study material was composed of cDNA or gDNA derived from T cells, B-cell-depleted T cells, or PBMCs. Broad study findings and their caveats: The quantity of clinical and demographic metadata differed by source and by participant and was supplied without curation.

TCRbeta CDR3 regions were amplified from genomic DNA by means of the immunoSEQ Assay, a bias-controlled multiplex PCR. In the paper's pipeline: The number of nucleated cells in each sample was estimated by amplification of reference gene primers within the assay. To quantify the absolute abundance of each unique TCRbeta CDR3 rearrangement, sequence reads were collapsed and filtered. For each sample, productive Simpson clonality was calculated by taking the square root of Simpson's diversity index across productive rearrangements. TCRdb holds this immuneACCESS table with in-frame rearrangements only. Some clones are missing; in checked studies, unresolved V genes explain under half, and the rest has no known cause. V and J calls and clone size are copied from that table; D and trimming were computed from the DNA. This sample holds approximately 63,000 clones; about 90% were observed only once. The top ten constitute roughly 5.3% of the sample.

Per the germline V gene, SGDLS is the CDR1 and YYNGEE is the CDR2. V and J are trimmed by 4 bases and 4 bases, and the gene matches miss 0 bases of the junction. From its cysteine to its phenylalanine, the CDR3 spans 12 amino acids. The kept DNA is CDR3 alone, 36 bases in frame from the first base. Each collaborating institution followed its own protocols to collect whole blood in K2EDTA tubes. For TCRbeta analysis, collaborator samples were shipped as frozen whole blood, as isolated PBMCs, or as DNA extracted from either sample type. Worth noting for this clone: No antigen is known for it. No much larger clonotype is one base removed from it; base qualities were not supplied.

Here the chain combines TRBV9 and TRBJ1-1; 8 bases in the junction line up with TRBD1. Sequenced sample: peripheral blood. The clonotype originates from a man aged 80 or over in a cohort sampled during active COVID-19. The bases are TGTGCCAGCAGCACAGGGGGCACTGAAGCTTTCTTT. This sequence encodes CASSTGGTEAFF.